Here is one TCR beta chain with its context. Its matching antigen is unknown. This sample was included in a study of type 1 regulatory T cells. Study summary: An in vitro protocol generated T-allo10, a Tr1-enriched, alloantigen-specific CD4 T cell product. General study findings and limits: Tr1 cells had a more restricted TCR repertoire than non-Tr1 cells.

From the reads, TCRdb called clonotypes with MiXCR, one entry per CDR3 protein. The sample contains around 65,000 distinct CDR3 sequences, more than 45% of which appear only once. The V and J ends lost 5 bases and 8 bases respectively, with 18 bases between them. The CDR3 contains 15 residues. This TCR was recovered from a human donor in good health. The chain combines TRBV12-3 or TRBV12-4 with TRBJ1-4; tentatively, D is TRBD1 (6 bases). Material for sequencing was cultured non-Tr1 T cells, either the whole culture or a sorted T cell fraction (not recorded which). The DNA of the CDR3 is TGTGCCAGCAGTGGAGGGCAGGGGAGGCGGGAAAAACTGTTTTTT. Translating gives CASSGGQGRREKLFF.